This is a list of T cell receptor beta chains from one sample in a study of T cells in Graves' hyperthyroidism and ophthalmopathy. TCRdb independently ran MiXCR on the multiplex PCR reads; one entry per CDR3 protein. The sample gives over 250,000 distinct CDR3 sequences, approximately 17% of which show up once; around 61% is in the top ten. Sequencing was done on a sample of blood. These receptors came from a woman aged 60-75 years with Graves' ophthalmopathy. Both conserved end residues are part of each CDR3. D genes are given only for firm matches. A row's size may be missing; if present it is once, few, many or a size class.

TRBJ1-4,16,few,TRBD1,TRBV6-1,CASSPKGARMGEKLFF,TGTGCCAGCAGTCCTAAGGGGGCCAGGATGGGTGAAAAACTGTTTTTT
TRBJ1-4,16,few,-,TRBV18,CASSPWADQTNEKLFF,TGTGCCAGCTCACCTTGGGCAGACCAAACTAATGAAAAACTGTTTTTT
TRBJ2-5,14,once,-,TRBV7-2,CASSFMSGRETQYF,TGTGCCAGCAGCTTTATGTCGGGACGGGAGACCCAGTACTTC
TRBJ1-1,14,many,-,TRBV6-1,CASIGQVMNTEAFF,TGTGCCAGCATCGGGCAGGTCATGAACACTGAAGCTTTCTTT
TRBJ1-4,19,-,TRBD1,TRBV4-3,CASSQRVPGQGVTNEKLFF,TGCGCCAGCAGCCAAAGGGTCCCGGGACAGGGGGTTACTAATGAAAAACTGTTTTTT
TRBJ2-5,16,few,TRBD2,TRBV10-1,CASSESGLAGGETQYF,TGCGCCAGCAGTGAGTCGGGACTAGCGGGGGGAGAGACCCAGTACTTC
TRBJ2-7,14,many,TRBD2,TRBV30,CAQSGSSGSYEQYF,TGTGCCCAGAGTGGGTCTAGCGGCTCCTACGAGCAGTACTTC
TRBJ1-2,12,-,-,TRBV5-6,CASSNTIYGYTF,TGTGCCAGCAGCAACACTATCTATGGCTACACCTTC
TRBJ2-7,15,-,-,TRBV6-5,CASSYGSPTTYEQYF,TGTGCCAGCAGTTACGGCAGCCCGACCACCTACGAGCAGTACTTC
TRBJ2-7,13,many,-,TRBV20-1,CSARGPVAYEQYF,TGCAGTGCTAGAGGGCCGGTAGCATACGAGCAGTACTTC
TRBJ2-7,13,many,TRBD1,TRBV3-1,CASSQTYRGEQYF,TGTGCCAGCAGCCAGACATACAGGGGCGAGCAGTACTTC
TRBJ2-7,14,many,-,TRBV5-1,CASSTDSGHYEQYF,TGCGCCAGCAGCACTGACAGTGGACACTACGAGCAGTACTTC
TRBJ1-1,13,-,-,TRBV14,CASSQESSTEAFF,TGTGCCAGCAGCCAAGAATCGAGCACTGAAGCTTTCTTT
TRBJ1-1,14,many,TRBD1,TRBV10-3,CAIRDRGQNTEAFF,TGTGCCATCCGGGACAGGGGGCAAAACACTGAAGCTTTCTTT
TRBJ2-7,16,many,-,TRBV6-2/TRBV6-3,CASSYRFTGVTYEQYF,TGTGCCAGCAGTTACCGTTTTACAGGAGTCACCTACGAGCAGTACTTC
TRBJ2-1,16,many,TRBD2,TRBV20-1,CSARGLAGGSYNEQFF,TGCAGTGCTAGAGGGCTAGCGGGGGGCTCCTACAATGAGCAGTTCTTC
TRBJ2-1,13,many,-,TRBV28,CASSPPTYNEQFF,TGTGCCAGCAGTCCTCCCACCTACAATGAGCAGTTCTTC
TRBJ1-1,14,many,TRBD1,TRBV14,CASSQTGLATEAFF,TGTGCCAGCAGCCAGACAGGGCTTGCCACTGAAGCTTTCTTT
TRBJ1-4,17,-,TRBD1,TRBV18,CASSPRTGGLTNEKLFF,TGTGCCAGCTCACCGAGGACAGGGGGCCTGACTAATGAAAAACTGTTTTTT
TRBJ1-6,14,-,-,TRBV20-1,CSAGGVGPDSPLHF,TGCAGTGCTGGGGGGGTGGGGCCGGATTCACCCCTCCACTTT
TRBJ2-3,15,many,-,TRBV9,CASSVGQASGDTQYF,TGTGCCAGCAGCGTGGGGCAGGCCTCGGGAGATACGCAGTATTTT
TRBJ2-3,16,-,TRBD2,TRBV19,CASSNAGGRHTDTQYF,TGTGCCAGTAGTAATGCGGGAGGCAGACACACAGATACGCAGTATTTT
TRBJ2-2,14,-,-,TRBV6-1,CASFRHQNTGELFF,TGTGCCAGCTTTCGACACCAAAACACCGGGGAGCTGTTTTTT
TRBJ1-5,13,many,-,TRBV18,CASSRTGNQPQHF,TGTGCCAGCTCGCGGACAGGCAATCAGCCCCAGCATTTT
TRBJ2-7,14,many,-,TRBV20-1,CSAIGRGLTYEQYF,TGCAGTGCTATAGGACGCGGGCTGACCTACGAGCAGTACTTC
TRBJ1-1,14,many,-,TRBV3-1,CASSQPGANTEAFF,TGTGCCAGCAGCCAACCAGGGGCGAACACTGAAGCTTTCTTT
TRBJ2-7,16,few,-,TRBV4-3,CASSQVSWAPLYEQYF,TGCGCCAGCAGCCAAGTTTCTTGGGCACCCCTCTACGAGCAGTACTTC
TRBJ2-7,18,few,TRBD2,TRBV7-2,CASSSRGLAGGLSYEQYF,TGTGCCAGCAGCTCAAGAGGACTAGCGGGGGGCCTCTCCTACGAGCAGTACTTC
TRBJ2-1,15,many,TRBD2,TRBV5-1,CASSLALAGVNEQFF,TGCGCCAGCAGCTTGGCGTTAGCGGGTGTCAATGAGCAGTTCTTC
TRBJ2-3,16,few,-,TRBV20-1,CSASFSGPASTDTQYF,TGCAGTGCTAGCTTTTCCGGTCCTGCTAGCACAGATACGCAGTATTTT
TRBJ2-1,15,many,-,TRBV5-1,CASSPRFGTSGEQFF,TGCGCCAGCAGCCCCCGGTTCGGGACTTCCGGTGAGCAGTTCTTC
TRBJ2-1,12,many,-,TRBV12-3/TRBV12-4,CASTPGYNEQFF,TGTGCCAGCACCCCGGGCTACAATGAGCAGTTCTTC
TRBJ1-4,15,many,TRBD1,TRBV2,CASKLQGAMDEKLFF,TGTGCCAGCAAGCTACAGGGGGCGATGGATGAAAAACTGTTTTTT
TRBJ2-1,15,few,-,TRBV12-3/TRBV12-4,CASSFQDYIYNEQFF,TGTGCCAGCAGTTTCCAGGACTATATATACAATGAGCAGTTCTTC
TRBJ2-5,18,many,-,TRBV7-2,CASSLWATGTSGGETQYF,-
TRBJ1-5,15,few,TRBD1,TRBV6-2/TRBV6-3,CASSPQGTVLVPQHF,TGTGCCAGCAGTCCACAGGGGACAGTTTTGGTGCCCCAGCATTTT
TRBJ1-2,12,many,TRBD1,TRBV7-9,CVWDRENYGYTF,TGCGTTTGGGACAGGGAGAACTATGGCTACACCTTC
TRBJ2-7,16,-,TRBD1,TRBV10-3,CAISESRQGASYEQYF,TGTGCCATCAGTGAGTCGAGGCAGGGGGCTTCCTACGAGCAGTACTTC
TRBJ2-3,12,few,-,TRBV5-1,CANSTGTDTQYF,TGCGCCAACAGCACCGGTACAGATACGCAGTATTTT
TRBJ2-5,16,many,TRBD1,TRBV7-2,CASRQNSGTGEETQYF,TGTGCCAGCAGACAGAACTCCGGGACAGGGGAAGAGACCCAGTACTTC
TRBJ1-5,15,many,TRBD1,TRBV6-1,CASSGQGTGNQPQHF,TGTGCCAGCAGTGGACAGGGTACGGGCAATCAGCCCCAGCATTTT
TRBJ2-3,14,many,-,TRBV12-3/TRBV12-4,CASSLLRSTDTQYF,TGTGCCAGCAGTTTGCTCAGAAGCACAGATACGCAGTATTTT